This T cell receptor beta chain stems from a study of blood T cell repertoires in COVID-19. The wider study: Spain, Italy and the United States supplied samples that represented acute and convalescent COVID-19. PBMCs, B-cell-depleted T cells, or T cells provided the cDNA or gDNA that made up the material.

This clone was observed a handful of times. Trimming cost V 5 bases and J 7 bases, with 12 bases left between them. Germline V gives CDR1 SGHTA, CDR2 FQGNSA. This CDR3 is 14 amino acids long. The method was immunoSEQ multiplex PCR; TCRdb's version includes in-frame clones alone and lacks a portion of them. The sample carries about 220,000 clones, under 90% recorded once. The chain recombines TRBV7-2 with TRBJ1-6, with D perhaps matching TRBD1 (5 bases). The source of this sequence is a middle-aged woman with active or convalescent COVID-19. Sequencing was done on a sample of peripheral blood. CDR3 amino acids: CASSKTGENSPLHF. The CDR3 DNA reads TGTGCCAGCAGCAAAACAGGAGAAAATTCACCCCTCCACTTT. Full variable domain (outside the CDR3, taken from reference TRBV7-2 and TRBJ1-6): GAGVSQSPSNKVTEKGKDVELRCDPISGHTALYWYRQSLGQGLEFLIYFQGNSAPDKSGLPSDRFSAERTGGSVSTLTIQRTQQEDSAVYLCASSKTGENSPLHFGNGTRLTVT.